Each of the 21 T cell receptor beta chains below was sequenced from the same sample in a study of blood T cell repertoires in COVID-19. Generated by immunoSEQ multiplex PCR, the TCRdb table keeps only in-frame clones and is missing some. The sample has just over 150,000 clones, 82% seen once. Sequenced sample: peripheral blood. The source of these receptors is a woman between 35 and 50 years old with COVID-19, enrolled during active disease.

The chain is built from TRBV9 and TRBJ2-2; perhaps TRBD1 as D (6 bases). The CDR3 extends over 14 amino acids. V was cut by 4 bases and J by 6 bases, with 13 bases left in between. The V gene's germline CDR1 is SGDLS and CDR2 YYNGEE. CDR3 region: CASSFPRQAGELFF. The CDR3 coding sequence is TGTGCCAGCAGCTTCCCAAGACAGGCCGGGGAGCTGTTTTTT.

This clone has more than one count but fewer than ten. The V and J genes are TRBV7-3 and TRBJ2-3; possibly TRBD1 for D (7 bases). This CDR3 comprises 14 residues. Germline loops: CDR1 SGHTA, CDR2 FQGTGA. The germline V and J ends were trimmed by 7 bases and 2 bases, with 13 bases remaining between them. CDR3 sequence (DNA): TGTGCCAGCAAGGCGGGACAGCCCACAGATACGCAGTATTTT. Encoded protein: CASKAGQPTDTQYF.

The chain combines TRBV15 with TRBJ1-1; D perhaps matches TRBD1 (6 bases). V lost 5 bases and J lost 5, with 18 bases in between. The CDR3 has 15 amino acids. CDR1 is LNHNV and CDR2 is YYDKDF in the germline V gene (reference sequence). The CDR3 sequence is CATSHPGGGRTEAFF. For the CDR3, the DNA is TGTGCCACCAGCCATCCCGGGGGGGGGCGGACTGAAGCTTTCTTT. Together with reference TRBV15 and TRBJ1-1, the CDR3 gives the full variable domain: DAMVIQNPRYQVTQFGKPVTLSCSQTLNHNVMYWYQQKSSQAPKLLFHYYDKDFNNEADTPDNFQSRRPNTSFCFLDIRSPGLGDTAMYLCATSHPGGGRTEAFFGQGTRLTVV.

The rearrangement joins TRBV18 to TRBJ2-2, with unresolved D. Trimming shortened V by 1 base and J by 1 base, and 22 bases separated the two germline ends. The CDR3 extends over 20 amino acids. The germline V gene encodes CDR1 KGHSH and CDR2 LQKENI. Here the CDR3 reads CASSPRSRNTIVRNTGELFF. In DNA, the CDR3 is TGTGCCAGCTCACCACGCTCCCGAAATACGATAGTTAGGAACACCGGGGAGCTGTTTTTT.

This chain uses TRBV30 with TRBJ2-2; possible D gene TRBD1, 6 bases. The germline V gene encodes CDR1 GTSNPN and CDR2 SVGIG (reference sequence). V was shortened by 3 bases and J by 6 bases, with 14 bases between the two germline ends. The CDR3 length is 14 residues. The chain's CDR3 is CAWRGTGYSGELFF. CDR3 coding DNA: TGTGCCTGGAGGGGAACAGGGTACTCCGGGGAGCTGTTTTTT.

The V and J genes are TRBV7-9 and TRBJ1-1; 7 bases align to TRBD1. Trimming took 3 bases from V and 3 from J; bases not matched to a gene: 7. CDR3 size: 15 residues. Germline loops: CDR1 SEHNR, CDR2 FQNEAQ (reference sequence). CDR3 DNA: TGTGCCAGCAGCTTTAACAGGGGTGGGTACACTGAAGCTTTCTTT. Residues: CASSFNRGGYTEAFF.

The V call is TRBV2, the J call TRBJ2-7; D call uncertain. Germline CDR1 and CDR2: SNHLY and FYNNEI. The CDR3 spans 13 residues. Trimming took 3 bases from V and 1 from J, leaving 7 bases between them. This chain's CDR3 is CASSDSGSYEQYV. In DNA, the CDR3 is TGTGCCAGCAGTGACTCAGGTTCCTACGAGCAGTACGTC.

The chain's CDR3 is CASSVPAGWGYGYTF. The CDR3 DNA is TGTGCCAGCAGCGTCCCCGCGGGGTGGGGCTATGGCTACACCTTC. V usage is TRBV7-9 and J usage is TRBJ1-2; D unclear. The CDR3 length is 15 residues. Trimming pared 5 bases from V and 4 bases from J, leaving 17 bases between. Germline values: CDR1 SEHNR, CDR2 FQNEAQ (reference sequence).

Only one count was recorded for this clone. V and J are TRBV7-9 and TRBJ1-3; D ambiguous. The germline V gene encodes CDR1 SEHNR and CDR2 FQNEAQ (reference sequence). Trimming stripped 2 bases from V and 2 bases from J, with 7 bases between. The CDR3 totals 14 residues. The CDR3 protein is CASSLMGAGNTIYF. DNA of the CDR3: TGTGCCAGCAGCTTAATGGGAGCTGGAAACACCATATATTTT. The whole variable domain, filled in from reference TRBV7-9 and TRBJ1-3, reads DTGVSQNPRHKITKRGQNVTFRCDPISEHNRLYWYRQTLGQGPEFLTYFQNEAQLEKSRLLSDRFSAERPKGSFSTLEIQRTEQGDSAMYLCASSLMGAGNTIYFGEGSWLTVV.

There are a few counts of this clone. The genes are TRBV29-1 and TRBJ2-7; D is possibly TRBD2 (6 bases). Trimming shortened V by 6 bases and J by 3 bases, and 12 bases separated the two germline ends. Per the germline V gene, CDR1 is SQVTM and CDR2 is ANQGSEA. The CDR3 has 12 residues. Here the CDR3 reads CSVGTSFYEQYF. Written as DNA, the CDR3 is TGCAGCGTCGGGACTTCTTTCTACGAGCAGTACTTC.

V gene TRBV5-1 combines with J gene TRBJ2-7, with a weak D call TRBD1 (6 bases). The CDR3 extends over 12 amino acids. V was shortened by 3 bases and J by 4 bases, with 8 bases between the two germline ends. The germline gives CDR1 SGHRS, CDR2 YFSETQ. The CDR3 DNA follows: TGCGCCAGCAGCTCGAGGGGGTACGAGCAGTACTTC. Protein: CASSSRGYEQYF.

This clone came up a few times. The gene calls are TRBV20-1 and TRBJ2-1; 8 nucleotides line up with TRBD1. Germline assignment: CDR1 DFQATT and CDR2 SNEGSKA (reference sequence). The V and J ends lost 3 bases and 4 bases, in that order; junction bases with no gene match: 23. The CDR3 length is 20 residues. CDR3 bases: TGCAGTGCTAGTTTGGGTGGGGCAGGGGGCGTCGCTGTGCCATACAATGAGCAGTTCTTC. It encodes CSASLGGAGGVAVPYNEQFF.

The chain uses TRBV6-5 and TRBJ1-1, with D tentatively TRBD1 (6 bases). V lost 2 bases to trimming and J lost 1 base, with 8 bases between them. The CDR3 consists of 14 residues. Germline CDR1 and CDR2: MNHEY and SVGAGI. CDR3 nucleotide sequence: TGTGCCAGCAGTTACAAACAGGGGAACACTGAAGCTTTCTTT. Protein: CASSYKQGNTEAFF.

The V and J genes are TRBV7-9 and TRBJ1-4; 9 nucleotides align to TRBD1. CDR1 and CDR2 from the germline V gene are SEHNR and FQNEAQ (reference sequence). V gave up 5 bases and J gave up 5 bases; unmatched junction bases: 6. The length of the CDR3 is 15 residues. The CDR3 sequence: CASSGRQGGNEKLFF. The CDR3 DNA is TGTGCCAGCAGCGGCAGACAGGGGGGGAATGAAAAACTGTTTTTT.

This clone was found a few times. The V call is TRBV7-9, the J call TRBJ2-4; D remains ambiguous. Germline values: CDR1 SEHNR, CDR2 FQNEAQ (reference sequence). Trimming shortened V by 5 bases and J by 4 bases, and 15 bases separated the two germline ends. CDR3 length equals 15 residues. CDR3 nucleotides: TGTGCCAGCAGCACCTCGACTGAAATGAAAAACATTCAGTACTTC. Amino acids: CASSTSTEMKNIQYF.

The V and J genes are TRBV11-2 and TRBJ2-1; 8 bases match TRBD2. The CDR3 has 15 amino acids. With 2 bases clipped from V and 7 bases from J, the junction kept 7 bases outside the gene matches. CDR1 SGHAT and CDR2 FQNNGV come from the germline V gene. CDR3 loop: CASSLTAGGRNEQFF. CDR3 DNA sequence: TGTGCCAGCAGCTTAACCGCGGGAGGTCGGAATGAGCAGTTCTTC.

V and J are TRBV11-3 and TRBJ2-3; the D gene is possibly TRBD1 (5 bases). CDR1 is SGHNT and CDR2 is YENEEA in the germline V gene. This CDR3 region has 15 residues. V shed 4 bases and J shed 1 base, with 12 bases lying between them. The CDR3 loop reads CASSSGQSRTDTQYF. CDR3 nucleotides: TGTGCCAGCAGCTCTGGACAAAGCCGCACAGATACGCAGTATTTT.

V and J are TRBV5-1 and TRBJ2-1; D remains unclear. The germline V gene has CDR1 SGHRS and CDR2 YFSETQ. Trimming pared 0 bases from V and 5 bases from J, leaving 15 bases between. The CDR3 runs to 16 residues. This CDR3 reads CASSLEASKYNNEQFF. DNA for the CDR3: TGCGCCAGCAGCTTGGAGGCTAGTAAATATAACAATGAGCAGTTCTTC.

A single count supports this clone. The chain recombines TRBV5-5 with TRBJ1-5; D may be TRBD1 (5 bases). The CDR3 is 14 residues long. The V end was cut by 4 bases, the J end by 11 bases, with 19 bases between. Per the germline V gene, CDR1 is SGHKS and CDR2 is YYEKEE (reference sequence). CDR3 sequence reads: CASSSLQVLGAQHF. CDR3 DNA: TGTGCCAGCAGCAGCCTACAGGTCCTTGGGGCCCAGCATTTT.

The gene calls are TRBV28 and TRBJ2-1; the match to TRBD2 covers 7 bases. V was clipped by 6 bases and J by 7 bases; unmatched bases: 6. This CDR3 has 13 amino acids. Germline-derived CDR1 and CDR2 are MDHEN and SYDVKM. As DNA, the CDR3 is TGTGCCAGCAGACGGACTAGAGGTAATGAGCAGTTCTTC. This translates into CASRRTRGNEQFF.

The gene calls are TRBV28 and TRBJ2-2; weak D call: TRBD2 (5 bases). The CDR3 has 15 amino acids. The germline V and J ends were trimmed by 6 bases and 3 bases, with 14 bases remaining between them. Germline CDR1 MDHEN, CDR2 SYDVKM. The CDR3 reads CASSPGGWDTGELFF. CDR3 bases: TGTGCCAGCAGCCCGGGCGGGTGGGACACCGGGGAGCTGTTTTTT.